These 32 T cell receptor beta chains were sequenced from one sample in a study of blood T cells in healthy people across ages. Combining a sample-barcoded 5' primer with a J-beta primer mix, a second PCR ran for about 7 to 11 cycles. TCRdb reprocessed the 5' RACE reads with MiXCR, giving one entry per CDR3 protein. Of some 940,000 distinct CDR3 sequences in the sample, around 29% are singletons; the top ten hold more than 8.5%. Another study also made use of these data, one on T cells of mothers and their children.

Sequenced input: blood. The source is a woman between 40 and 55 years old in good health.

This clonotype has a handful of counts. The chain couples TRBV29-1 to TRBJ2-3, with 8 bases fitting TRBD1. Germline lookup yields CDR1 SQVTM and CDR2 ANQGSEA. The CDR3 has 15 residues. V gave up 4 bases and J gave up 3 bases; unmatched junction bases: 9. The CDR3: CSVGQGAGPTDTQYF. The CDR3 DNA is TGCAGCGTTGGTCAGGGGGCCGGACCTACAGATACGCAGTATTTT.

CDR3: CSVGGTGETYEQYF. CDR3 sequence (DNA): TGCAGCGTGGGCGGGACGGGGGAAACCTACGAGCAGTACTTC. V gene TRBV29-1 combines with J gene TRBJ2-7, with D possibly TRBD2 on 6 matching bases. Germline V gene data show CDR1 as SQVTM and CDR2 as ANQGSEA. The CDR3 totals 14 residues. V lost 6 bases to trimming and J lost 2 bases, with 17 bases between them.

The chain recombines TRBV7-2 with TRBJ1-1, with 11 nucleotides matching TRBD1. The CDR3 contains 19 residues. Losses at the gene ends were 5 bases for V and 2 bases for J; bases not matched to a gene: 16. Germline V gene lookup returns CDR1 SGHTA and CDR2 FQGNSA. The CDR3 here is CASSPSYQSRTGGNTEAFF. The CDR3 DNA reads TGTGCCAGCAGCCCCTCATATCAGTCCCGGACAGGGGGCAACACTGAAGCTTTCTTT.

The chain uses TRBV5-1 and TRBJ2-1; no firm D call. CDR1 and CDR2 from the germline V gene are SGHRS and YFSETQ. This CDR3 region has 14 residues. Trimming shortened V by 0 bases and J by 5 bases, and 9 bases separated the two germline ends. The CDR3 nucleotides are TGCGCCAGCAGCTTGGCCTTGTTGAACAATGAGCAGTTCTTC. This gives the protein CASSLALLNNEQFF.

The V call is TRBV9, the J call TRBJ2-4; 10 bases fit TRBD2. Matching the DNA end better, TRBJ2-7 makes the J call doubtful. Germline CDR1 SGDLS, CDR2 YYNGEE. CDR3 length equals 15 residues. The CDR3 DNA reads TGTGCCAGCAGCATAGTGGCTAGCGGGGGTTACGAGCAGTACTTC. Its translation: CASSIVASGGYEQYF.

The chain joins TRBV20-1 to TRBJ1-1; no clear D. The V end lost 3 bases, the J end lost 11 bases, and 25 bases lay between the germline ends. This CDR3 has 15 amino acids. Germline values: CDR1 DFQATT, CDR2 SNEGSKA (reference sequence). The CDR3 protein is CSARGQLLFEFRAFF. In DNA form, the CDR3 reads TGCAGTGCTAGGGGCCAACTACTATTTGAATTTAGGGCTTTCTTT.

The chain uses TRBV28 and TRBJ2-4; 9 bases line up with TRBD1. The V gene's germline CDR1 is MDHEN and CDR2 SYDVKM. Trimming cost V 4 bases and J 13 bases; bases outside gene matches: 14. CDR3 length: 15 amino acids. CDR3 amino acids: CASSSLTGGAVKQYF. Written as DNA, the CDR3 is TGTGCCAGCAGTTCACTTACAGGGGGCGCGGTCAAGCAGTACTTC.

Of note for this clonotype: A much larger clone lies a single base off, so this may be a read error. The chain carries TRBV20-1 and TRBJ2-6; either TRBD1 or TRBD2 may fit D (5 bases each). Germline V lookup: CDR1 DFQATT, CDR2 SNEGSKA (reference sequence). The CDR3 is 14 residues long. This CDR3 reads CSASEGSGANILTF. The CDR3 nucleotides read TGCAGTGCTAGCGAGGGCTCTGGGGCCAACATCCTGACTTTC.

This clonotype has ten or more counts. The chain is built from TRBV7-2 and TRBJ2-5; D may be TRBD1 or TRBD2 (5 bases each). The CDR3 runs to 14 residues. Between the trimmed V and J ends, which lost 1 base and 6 bases, there was a span of 12 bases. CDR1 is SGHTA, CDR2 FQGNSA, per germline. For the CDR3, the DNA is TGTGCCAGCAGCTTAGAATTGGGGGAAAAGACCCAGTACTTC. This sequence encodes CASSLELGEKTQYF. Full variable domain (rest looked up from reference TRBV7-2 and TRBJ2-5): GAGVSQSPSNKVTEKGKDVELRCDPISGHTALYWYRQSLGQGLEFLIYFQGNSAPDKSGLPSDRFSAERTGGSVSTLTIQRTQQEDSAVYLCASSLELGEKTQYFGPGTRLLVL.

The rearrangement joins TRBV14 to TRBJ2-1, with D perhaps matching TRBD1 or TRBD2 (6 bases each). The tail of the sequence fits TRBJ2-7 better, so the J call may be wrong. This CDR3 is 15 amino acids long. CDR1 is SGHDN and CDR2 is FVKESK in the germline V gene. Here the CDR3 DNA reads TGTGCCAGCAGTCTTAGAAGGGGGGCCTACAATGAGCAGTACTTC. Its translation is CASSLRRGAYNEQYF.

V usage is TRBV7-9 and J usage is TRBJ1-2, with a weak D call TRBD1 (6 bases). Germline loops: CDR1 SEHNR, CDR2 FQNEAQ (reference sequence). Trimming pared 10 bases from V and 3 bases from J, leaving 18 bases between. This CDR3 is built from 14 residues. CDR3 in DNA: TGTGCCATTACACGTGGTAGGGGGGACTATGGCTACACCTTC. Translated: CAITRGRGDYGYTF.

Many counts were recorded for this clonotype. This rearrangement joins TRBV20-1 to TRBJ1-2; D is perhaps TRBD1 (6 bases). The CDR3 runs 14 residues. Between the trimmed V and J ends, which lost 0 bases and 3 bases, there was a span of 11 bases. Germline V gene data show CDR1 as DFQATT and CDR2 as SNEGSKA (reference sequence). The CDR3 DNA follows: TGCAGTGCTAGAGACTTGGCAGGGGACTATGGCTACACCTTC. Translation: CSARDLAGDYGYTF.

This clonotype has a count of ten or more. The genes are TRBV7-2 and TRBJ2-7; tentatively, D is TRBD1 or TRBD2 (6 bases each). CDR1 SGHTA and CDR2 FQGNSA come from the germline V gene. V lost 0 bases and J 3 bases, leaving 9 bases between the germline ends. The CDR3 loop spans 14 amino acids. The DNA of the CDR3 is TGTGCCAGCAGCTTAGCCGGGGGCGACTACGAGCAGTACTTC. It specifies CASSLAGGDYEQYF.

The chain employs TRBV7-2 and TRBJ2-1; 8 positions match TRBD2. Trimming took 4 bases from V and 5 from J; bases not matched to a gene: 10. Looked up from germline, CDR1 is SGHTA and CDR2 is FQGNSA. This CDR3 contains 16 residues. CDR3 bases: TGTGCCAGCAGCTCCCGTCCGGGGGGGGCCGACAATGAGCAGTTCTTC. This gives the protein CASSSRPGGADNEQFF. The full variable domain, in which reference TRBV7-2 and TRBJ2-1 provide the parts outside the CDR3, is GAGVSQSPSNKVTEKGKDVELRCDPISGHTALYWYRQSLGQGLEFLIYFQGNSAPDKSGLPSDRFSAERTGGSVSTLTIQRTQQEDSAVYLCASSSRPGGADNEQFFGPGTRLTVL.

This clonotype was detected ten times or more. The chain couples TRBV5-1 to TRBJ2-7; D is unresolved. Germline CDR1 SGHRS, CDR2 YFSETQ. The V gene lost 4 bases and the J gene lost 1 base, with 9 bases spanning the gap. This CDR3 comprises 13 residues. The CDR3 DNA sequence: TGCGCCAGCAGCGAGGACCTATCCTACGAGCAGTACTTC. Translating it yields CASSEDLSYEQYF.

This clonotype was found a few times. The V and J genes are TRBV5-1 and TRBJ1-1; D ambiguous. Trimming shortened V by 4 bases and J by 6 bases, and 13 bases separated the two germline ends. Germline V CDR1 and CDR2: SGHRS, YFSETQ. This CDR3 has 13 amino acids. CDR3 amino acids: CASSPEVGAEAFF. The CDR3 DNA reads TGCGCCAGCAGCCCGGAGGTCGGGGCTGAAGCTTTCTTT.

The gene calls are TRBV27 and TRBJ2-1, with 9 bases lining up with TRBD2. This CDR3 spans 20 amino acids. The V and J ends lost 6 bases and 7 bases, in that order; junction bases with no gene match: 25. Germline loops: CDR1 MNHEY, CDR2 SMNVEV (reference sequence). As DNA, the CDR3 is TGTGCCAGCAGCGTAATCAGCGGGGGGCGTCAACAGAGAGTGGGAAATGAGCAGTTCTTC. This gives the protein CASSVISGGRQQRVGNEQFF.

A remark on this clonotype: A much larger clone sits a single nucleotide away, making a read error possible. The CDR3 does not end in the conserved phenylalanine or tryptophan, so this is likely a read error. This rearrangement joins TRBV3-1 to TRBJ2-1; the D gene is possibly TRBD1 (6 bases). The DNA end lines up better with TRBJ2-7; the J call may be wrong. Germline V lookup: CDR1 LGHDT, CDR2 YNNKEL (reference sequence). This CDR3 has 16 amino acids. CDR3 residues: CASSQAGASSYNEQYL. CDR3 DNA sequence: TGTGCCAGCAGCCAAGCAGGGGCGAGCTCCTACAATGAGCAGTACTTA.

This clonotype was seen more than once but under ten times. This rearrangement joins TRBV12-3 or TRBV12-4 to TRBJ1-2; 7 bases line up with TRBD1. J gave up 8 bases and V 4 bases, and 10 bases lay outside the gene matches. This CDR3 comprises 14 residues. CDR3 nucleotides: TGTGCCAGCAGTTCGGACAGGAGGCTTGGGGGCTACACCTTC. It specifies CASSSDRRLGGYTF.

The chain joins TRBV20-1 to TRBJ1-4, with a weak D call TRBD1 (5 bases). In germline, CDR1 is DFQATT, CDR2 SNEGSKA (reference sequence). The V and J ends lost 6 bases and 4 bases respectively, with 12 bases between them. This CDR3 region has 13 residues. In nucleotides, the CDR3 is TGCAGTGCCATTCGGGACGGTAATGAAAAACTGTTTTTT. This sequence encodes CSAIRDGNEKLFF.

Turning to this clonotype: Since a much larger clone is just one base distant, this may be a read error. This chain connects TRBV4-1 to TRBJ2-7; 7 bases align to TRBD1. With V trimmed by 3 bases and J by 2 bases, 7 bases remained unmatched. In germline, CDR1 is MGHRA, CDR2 YSYEKL. The CDR3 length is 15 residues. This chain's CDR3 is CASSQGQLTTYEQYF. Written as DNA, the CDR3 is TGCGCCAGCAGCCAGGGACAGTTAACAACCTACGAGCAGTACTTC.

This clonotype was picked up many times. Germline and junction disagree at one end, which may indicate a read error. The genes are TRBV11-2 and TRBJ2-7; no reliable D call. The V gene's germline CDR1 is SGHAT and CDR2 FQNNGV. This CDR3 comprises 14 residues. As DNA, the CDR3 is TGTGTCAGCAGCTTAGTAGATCACGGGTACGAGCAGTACTTC. Translated, it gives CVSSLVDHGYEQYF. The whole variable domain, remainder taken from reference TRBV11-2 and TRBJ2-7, is EAGVAQSPRYKIIEKRQSVAFWCNPISGHATLYWYQQILGQGPKLLIQFQNNGVVDDSQLPKDRFSAERLKGVDSTLKIQPAKLEDSAVYLCVSSLVDHGYEQYFGPGTRLTVT.

A few counts support this clonotype. The V call is TRBV28, the J call TRBJ2-3; 12 bases are shared with TRBD1. J lost 8 bases, V lost 7 bases, and 16 bases had no gene match. Per germline, CDR1 MDHEN and CDR2 SYDVKM. The CDR3 spans 17 residues. CDR3 loop: CASTTSYPGQGASTQYF. The CDR3 bases are TGTGCCAGCACTACCTCGTACCCGGGACAGGGGGCGTCTACGCAGTATTTT.

The chain recombines TRBV13 with TRBJ1-2; D perhaps matches TRBD1 (6 bases). Germline V gene lookup returns CDR1 PRHDT and CDR2 FYEKMQ (reference sequence). The CDR3 spans 16 residues. The V gene lost 1 base and the J gene lost 4 bases, with 16 bases spanning the gap. The CDR3, as DNA: TGTGCCAGCAGCTTAGTTTTAGGGGGACACCGCTATGGCTACACCTTC. Translated, it gives CASSLVLGGHRYGYTF.

This clonotype was counted a few times. The CDR3 DNA reads as TGTGCCAGCAGCTTATCGGGCGCTTCAGAGACCCAGTACTTC. Its protein product is CASSLSGASETQYF. This chain connects TRBV7-2 to TRBJ2-5; D remains ambiguous. Germline assignment: CDR1 SGHTA and CDR2 FQGNSA. Trimming left V 2 bases short and J 4 bases short, with 11 bases between. The CDR3 runs to 14 residues.

This chain joins TRBV4-1 and TRBJ1-1, with TRBD1 matching over 9 bases. The CDR3 is 16 residues long. Germline V lookup: CDR1 MGHRA, CDR2 YSYEKL. J was trimmed by 7 bases and V by 6 bases; bases with no gene match: 15. CDR3 in DNA: TGCGCCAGCAGGCCCCCAGGACAGGGGATAAGGGGTGAAGCTTTCTTT. Amino acids: CASRPPGQGIRGEAFF.

This clonotype has a count of ten or more. V usage is TRBV5-1 and J usage is TRBJ2-1, with 13 bases fitting TRBD2. This CDR3 has 15 residues. Germline values: CDR1 SGHRS, CDR2 YFSETQ. Germline trimming cut 0 bases from V and 8 bases from J; bases unmatched to any gene: 2. The CDR3 DNA follows: TGCGCCAGCAGCTTGGGGACTAGCGGGGGAGATGAGCAGTTCTTC. Its protein is CASSLGTSGGDEQFF.

The rearrangement links TRBV27 to TRBJ2-2, with D possibly TRBD1 on 6 matching bases. This CDR3 spans 14 amino acids. CDR1 and CDR2 (germline): MNHEY, SMNVEV (reference sequence). V was pared by 6 bases and J by 1 base, with 9 bases between. CDR3: CASRGAGNTGELFF. For the CDR3, the DNA is TGTGCCAGCAGGGGGGCAGGGAACACCGGGGAGCTGTTTTTT.

The chain recombines TRBV4-2 with TRBJ2-2; maybe TRBD2 (5 bases). The CDR3 sequence is 13 residues long. V was shortened by 4 bases and J by 5 bases, with 8 bases between the two germline ends. Germline V gives CDR1 LGHNA, CDR2 YNFKEQ. This CDR3 is CASSRTVTGELFF. The DNA for the CDR3 is TGTGCCAGCAGCCGGACTGTGACCGGGGAGCTGTTTTTT.

This clonotype was seen many times. CDR3 sequence (DNA): TGCGCCAGCAGCTGGGACCCTAGAAACACTGAAGCTTTCTTT. Its protein product is CASSWDPRNTEAFF. The genes are TRBV5-1 and TRBJ1-1; tentative D call: TRBD1 (5 bases). V was pared by 3 bases and J by 2 bases, with 11 bases between. CDR3 length: 14 residues. Germline V gives CDR1 SGHRS, CDR2 YFSETQ.

This clonotype was recorded many times. V usage is TRBV28 and J usage is TRBJ2-7, with 7 nucleotides matching TRBD1. The CDR3 has 15 residues. Unmatched junction bases numbered 9, after V lost 3 bases and J lost 4 bases. Germline V CDR1 and CDR2: MDHEN, SYDVKM. CDR3 nucleotide sequence: TGTGCCAGCAGTTTTGGGGGCCAGGGGGTTTACGAGCAGTACTTC. As protein: CASSFGGQGVYEQYF.

The rearrangement joins TRBV5-1 to TRBJ1-2; maybe TRBD1 (6 bases). Germline V gene data show CDR1 as SGHRS and CDR2 as YFSETQ. The CDR3 contains 15 residues. Trimming pared 0 bases from V and 0 bases from J, leaving 9 bases between. DNA of the CDR3: TGCGCCAGCAGCTTGGGGCCAGGGGCTAACTATGGCTACACCTTC. Protein sequence: CASSLGPGANYGYTF.